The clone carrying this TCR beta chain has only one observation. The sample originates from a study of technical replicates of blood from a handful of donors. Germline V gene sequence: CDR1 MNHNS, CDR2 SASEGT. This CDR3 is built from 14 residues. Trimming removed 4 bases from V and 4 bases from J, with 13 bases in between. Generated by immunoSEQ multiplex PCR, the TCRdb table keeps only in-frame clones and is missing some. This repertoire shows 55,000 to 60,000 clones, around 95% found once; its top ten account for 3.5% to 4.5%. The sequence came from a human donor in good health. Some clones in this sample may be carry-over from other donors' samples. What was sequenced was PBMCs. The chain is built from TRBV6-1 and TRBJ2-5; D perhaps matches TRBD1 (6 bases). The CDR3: CASSAGHRGETQYF. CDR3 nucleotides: TGTGCCAGCAGTGCGGGACACCGAGGAGAGACCCAGTACTTC.